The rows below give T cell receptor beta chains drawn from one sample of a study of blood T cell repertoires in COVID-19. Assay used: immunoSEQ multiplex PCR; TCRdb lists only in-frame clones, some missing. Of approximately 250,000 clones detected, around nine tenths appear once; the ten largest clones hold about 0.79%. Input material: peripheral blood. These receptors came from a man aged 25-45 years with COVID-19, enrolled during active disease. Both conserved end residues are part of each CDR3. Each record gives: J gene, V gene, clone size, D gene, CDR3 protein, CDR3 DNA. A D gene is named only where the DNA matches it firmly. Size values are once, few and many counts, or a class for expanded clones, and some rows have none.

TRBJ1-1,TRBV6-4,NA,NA,CASRDSEGTEAFF,TGTGCCAGCCGGGACTCGGAGGGCACTGAAGCTTTCTTT
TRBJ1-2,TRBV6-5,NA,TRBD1,CASSYKGASHYGYTF,TGTGCCAGCAGTTACAAGGGGGCGAGCCACTATGGCTACACCTTC
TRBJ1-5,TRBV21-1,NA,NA,CASSKGGGGSNQPQHF,TGTGCCAGCAGCAAAGGGGGTGGGGGCAGCAATCAGCCCCAGCATTTT
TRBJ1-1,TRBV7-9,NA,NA,CASSHDTQVVNTEAFF,TGTGCCAGCAGCCACGACACCCAGGTGGTGAACACTGAAGCTTTCTTT
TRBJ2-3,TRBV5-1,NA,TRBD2,CASSLEGRARGDTQYF,TGCGCCAGCAGCTTGGAAGGGAGGGCCCGCGGGGATACGCAGTATTTT
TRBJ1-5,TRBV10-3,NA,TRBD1,CAISENPTGGLQPQHF,TGTGCCATCAGTGAGAACCCGACAGGGGGCCTTCAGCCCCAGCATTTT
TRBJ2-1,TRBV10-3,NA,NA,CAISESRTTLYNEQFF,TGTGCCATCAGTGAGTCAAGGACTACTCTTTACAATGAGCAGTTCTTC
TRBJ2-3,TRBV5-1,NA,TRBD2,CASSFGGTGGTSTDTQYF,TGCGCCAGCAGCTTCGGCGGGACGGGGGGAACTAGCACAGATACGCAGTATTTT
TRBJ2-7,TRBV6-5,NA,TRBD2,CASSYPRGGGSYEQYF,TGTGCCAGCAGTTACCCCCGGGGGGGAGGGTCCTACGAGCAGTACTTC
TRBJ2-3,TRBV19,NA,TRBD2,CASKDRGGSDTQYF,TGTGCCAGTAAAGACCGGGGGGGCTCAGATACGCAGTATTTT
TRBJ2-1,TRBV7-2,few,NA,CASSLGQDLYNEQFF,TGTGCCAGCAGCTTAGGGCAGGATCTGTACAATGAGCAGTTCTTC
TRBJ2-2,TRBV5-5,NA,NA,CASSRVRGATNTGELFF,TGTGCCAGCAGTCGAGTCAGGGGGGCCACGAACACCGGGGAGCTGTTTTTT
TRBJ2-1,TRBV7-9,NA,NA,CASTQGGLDNEQFF,TGTGCCAGCACCCAGGGGGGACTCGACAATGAGCAGTTCTTC
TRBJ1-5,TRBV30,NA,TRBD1,CAWSVRGGPRNQPQHF,TGTGCCTGGAGTGTACGAGGGGGCCCGAGGAATCAGCCCCAGCATTTT
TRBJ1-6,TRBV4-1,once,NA,CASSPVGSDSPLHF,TGCGCCAGCAGCCCTGTGGGGAGTGATTCACCCCTCCACTTT
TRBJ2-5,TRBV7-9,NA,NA,CASSIRGGETQYF,TGTGCCAGCAGCATCAGGGGTGGAGAGACCCAGTACTTC
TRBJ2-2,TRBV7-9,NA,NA,CASSSKQNTGELFF,TGTGCCAGCAGCTCCAAACAGAACACCGGGGAGCTGTTTTTT
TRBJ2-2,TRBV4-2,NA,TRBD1,CASSRDRGPTGELFF,TGTGCCAGCAGCCGGGACAGGGGGCCTACCGGGGAGCTGTTTTTT